Here is one TCR beta chain with its context. As originally analysed: Nucleated cell counts were estimated from reference gene primer amplification. Produced via immunoSEQ multiplex PCR; TCRdb's table is partial and in-frame only. The V and J calls and clone size were taken over from that table, and D and trimming were inferred from the DNA. The data hold around 100,000 clones, with roughly nine tenths observed a single time. The source of the sample is a study of blood T cell repertoires in COVID-19. In the study overall: COVID-19 samples from acute and convalescent phases originated in the United States, Italy and Spain.

The sequence derives from a man aged 40-50 years with acute or convalescent COVID-19. What was sequenced was peripheral blood.

In DNA, the CDR3 is TGTGCCAGCAGCCCCCGGACGGGGATCTCCTACAATGAGCAGTTCTTC. Its translation: CASSPRTGISYNEQFF. The chain links TRBV6-2 or TRBV6-3 to TRBJ2-1, with D maybe TRBD2 (5 bases). Germline CDR1 is MNHEY and CDR2 is SVGEGT. The CDR3 contains 16 residues. V lost 6 bases and J 0 bases, leaving 15 bases between the germline ends.